The rows below give T cell receptor beta chains drawn from one sample of a study of blood T cell repertoires in COVID-19. Using immunoSEQ multiplex PCR, the repertoire was profiled, and TCRdb retains in-frame clones only, with some absent. The sample has about 63,000 clones, about 80% seen once; the top ten hold around half. Sequenced input: peripheral blood. The source of these receptors is an elderly woman with acute or convalescent COVID-19. The CDR3 runs from the conserved cysteine through the conserved F or W. D genes are given only for firm matches. For some rows the clone size is stated as once, few or many, or as a class when expanded; others skip it.

j_gene,v_gene,d_gene,abundance,CDR3aa,CDR3nt
TRBJ2-3,TRBV30,TRBD2,NA,CAWSRGGGDTQYF,TGTGCCTGGAGTCGGGGGGGCGGGGATACGCAGTATTTT
TRBJ1-1,TRBV7-2,TRBD1,few,CASSRDRGGTEAFF,TGTGCCAGCAGCCGGGACAGGGGGGGAACTGAAGCTTTCTTT
TRBJ1-6,TRBV9,NA,NA,CASSQGGHNSPLHF,TGTGCCAGCAGTCAGGGAGGCCATAATTCACCCCTCCACTTT
TRBJ2-7,TRBV5-4,NA,NA,CASSFDRSYEQYF,TGTGCCAGCAGCTTTGACAGATCCTACGAGCAGTACTTC
TRBJ2-1,TRBV6-5,TRBD1,once,CASIGQGRTEQFF,TGTGCCAGCATCGGACAGGGGAGAACGGAGCAGTTCTTC
TRBJ1-4,TRBV20-1,TRBD1,few,CSARSRGQVVF,TGCAGTGCTAGAAGTAGGGGACAGGTCGTTTTT
TRBJ2-1,TRBV27,TRBD2,NA,CASSFPGGRAIEQFF,TGTGCCAGCAGTTTCCCTGGCGGGAGGGCCATTGAGCAGTTCTTC
TRBJ2-6,TRBV2,NA,NA,CASSEFLPGANVLTF,TGTGCCAGCAGTGAATTCCTTCCTGGGGCCAACGTCCTGACTTTC
TRBJ1-2,TRBV28,TRBD1,NA,CASSSKDRPVDYGYTF,TGTGCCAGCAGTTCAAAGGACAGGCCTGTCGACTATGGCTACACCTTC
TRBJ1-1,TRBV2,NA,once,CASSQTGPAAFF,TGTGCCAGCAGTCAAACAGGGCCGGCGGCTTTCTTT
TRBJ1-6,TRBV19,NA,NA,CASSYIQGNSPLHF,TGTGCCAGTAGTTATATCCAGGGGAATTCACCCCTCCACTTT
TRBJ2-7,TRBV7-2,TRBD1,NA,CASSLGDSIYEQYF,TGTGCCAGCAGCTTAGGGGACAGCATCTACGAGCAGTACTTC
TRBJ2-7,TRBV28,TRBD2,NA,CASSFVTSGSYEQYF,TGTGCCAGCAGTTTCGTGACTAGCGGGAGCTACGAGCAGTACTTC
TRBJ1-6,TRBV7-8,TRBD1,NA,CASSLFTGAGESPLHF,TGTGCCAGCAGCTTATTTACAGGGGCCGGAGAGTCACCCCTCCACTTT
TRBJ2-7,TRBV5-6,TRBD1,NA,CASSLVGQGILREQYF,TGTGCCAGCAGCTTGGTGGGACAGGGAATTCTACGGGAGCAGTACTTC
TRBJ2-1,TRBV9,NA,NA,CASSVLPEGDEQFF,TGTGCCAGCAGCGTACTACCCGAGGGCGATGAGCAGTTCTTC
TRBJ2-5,TRBV27,NA,NA,CASSYGIVETQYF,TGTGCCAGCAGTTACGGGATTGTGGAGACCCAGTACTTC
TRBJ2-1,TRBV9,NA,NA,CASSAAASSYNEQFF,TGTGCCAGCAGCGCGGCGGCAAGCTCCTACAATGAGCAGTTCTTC
TRBJ2-7,TRBV7-2,NA,NA,CASSLDYSYEQYF,TGTGCCAGCAGCTTAGACTATTCCTACGAGCAGTACTTC
TRBJ1-2,TRBV27,TRBD1,once,CASSAGGNYGYTF,TGTGCCAGCAGCGCAGGGGGGAACTATGGCTACACCTTC
TRBJ1-2,TRBV29-1,NA,NA,CSADLTVYGYTF,TGCAGCGCAGACCTGACAGTTTATGGCTACACCTTC
TRBJ1-2,TRBV7-2,TRBD1,NA,CASSFQQGSSYGYTF,TGTGCCAGCAGCTTCCAACAGGGGTCGTCGTATGGCTACACCTTC
TRBJ2-1,TRBV5-5,TRBD2,NA,CASSSGTSGRNNEQFF,TGTGCCAGCAGTTCCGGGACTAGCGGGAGAAACAATGAGCAGTTCTTC
TRBJ2-1,TRBV12-2,NA,NA,CASRLPRRTSGKNEQFF,TGTGCAAGTCGCTTACCTCGTCGGACTAGCGGGAAGAATGAGCAGTTCTTC
TRBJ2-5,TRBV5-6,TRBD2,NA,CASSLTASGEEAQYF,TGTGCCAGCAGCTTGACGGCTAGCGGGGAGGAGGCCCAGTACTTC
TRBJ1-1,TRBV6-5,TRBD1,NA,CASSLQGLEAFF,TGTGCCAGCAGCCTACAGGGGTTGGAAGCTTTCTTT
TRBJ2-1,TRBV16,NA,NA,CASSRGGFSSYNEQFF,TGTGCCAGCAGCCGGGGCGGTTTCAGCTCCTACAATGAGCAGTTCTTC
TRBJ1-1,TRBV5-1,NA,NA,CASSLQGNTEAFF,TGCGCCAGCAGCTTACAGGGGAACACTGAAGCTTTCTTT
TRBJ1-3,TRBV6-5,TRBD1,NA,CASWTGGTGNTIYF,TGTGCCAGCTGGACAGGGGGCACTGGAAACACCATATATTTT
TRBJ2-5,TRBV5-4,NA,NA,CASSLLTGLEHF,TGTGCCAGCAGCTTGCTTACCGGTCTTGAGCACTTC
TRBJ1-2,TRBV7-9,NA,few,CASSLSSREVLYGYTF,TGTGCCAGCAGCTTATCCTCCCGGGAGGTACTCTATGGCTACACCTTC
TRBJ1-6,TRBV15,TRBD1,NA,CATSARGPGQGNSPLHF,TGTGCCACCAGCGCCCGAGGTCCGGGACAGGGGAATTCACCCCTCCACTTT
TRBJ1-2,TRBV4-3,TRBD1,NA,CASSQTGILHGYTF,TGCGCCAGCAGCCAGACAGGGATCTTACATGGCTACACCTTC
TRBJ1-6,TRBV7-2,NA,NA,CASNQGNSPLHF,TGTGCCAGCAACCAGGGTAATTCACCCCTCCACTTT
TRBJ2-3,TRBV20-1,TRBD2,NA,CSASLGTSGSMAYF,TGCAGTGCTAGTCTTGGGACTAGCGGGTCTATGGCGTATTTT
TRBJ2-7,TRBV10-3,NA,NA,CAISEYSSYEQYF,TGTGCCATCAGTGAGTACTCCTCCTACGAGCAGTACTTC
TRBJ2-3,TRBV5-1,NA,NA,CASSLATTAHTDTQYF,TGCGCCAGCAGCTTGGCCACAACAGCACACACAGATACGCAGTATTTT